This T cell receptor beta chain was retrieved from a study of Ad26.COV2.S vaccination and SARS-CoV-2 variants. Treatment reported: 19 received Ad26.COV2.S at low or high dose, single or two shots; several received placebo; per-sample allocation not given. Day 63 after the first injection of vaccine or placebo was the sampling time. The protocol was immunoSEQ multiplex PCR, while the TCRdb copy is restricted to in-frame clones and leaves out a portion. Here the sample spans some 290,000 clones, around 85% being singletons. Sequenced here: peripheral blood, sampled in a trial of Ad26.COV2.S vaccine versus placebo. This clonotype was sampled from a person aged 18-60 years who received the Ad26.COV2.S COVID-19 vaccine or a placebo.

CDR3 amino acids: CSAGSPTIDQTQYF. In DNA form, the CDR3 reads TGCAGCGCCGGATCACCAACTATCGACCAGACCCAGTACTTC. The rearrangement uses TRBV29-1 and TRBJ2-5; D is uncertain. Trimming pared 7 bases from V and 6 bases from J, leaving 21 bases between. This CDR3 is 14 amino acids long. Germline CDR1 reads SQVTM; CDR2 reads ANQGSEA.